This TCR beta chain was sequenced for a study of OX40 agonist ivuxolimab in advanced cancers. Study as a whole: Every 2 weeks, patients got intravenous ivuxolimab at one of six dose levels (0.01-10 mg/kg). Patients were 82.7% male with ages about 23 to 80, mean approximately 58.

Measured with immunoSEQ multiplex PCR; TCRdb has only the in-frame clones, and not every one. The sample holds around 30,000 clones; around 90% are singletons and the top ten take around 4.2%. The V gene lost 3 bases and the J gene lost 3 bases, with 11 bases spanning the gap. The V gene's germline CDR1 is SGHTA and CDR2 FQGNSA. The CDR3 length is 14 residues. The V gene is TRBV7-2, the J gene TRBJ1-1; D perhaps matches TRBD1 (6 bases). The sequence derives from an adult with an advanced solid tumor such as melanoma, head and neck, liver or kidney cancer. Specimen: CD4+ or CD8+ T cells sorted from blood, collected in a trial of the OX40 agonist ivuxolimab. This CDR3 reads CASSFGRGDTEAFF. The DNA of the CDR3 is TGTGCCAGCAGCTTCGGTAGGGGGGACACTGAAGCTTTCTTT.